The next 27 T cell receptor beta chains were all read from a single sample in a study of shared clonotypes between healthy human individuals. TCRdb's copy holds only in-frame clones and misses some; the assay was immunoSEQ multiplex PCR. The sample has 900,000 to 1,200,000 clones, more than 75% seen once. Source material: memory CD4+ T cells from PBMCs. Subset noted: CD45RA-negative fraction. The receptors here all came from a young man in good health. Some clones in this sample may be carry-over from other donors' samples.

V is TRBV2 and J is TRBJ1-1; possibly TRBD1 for D (5 bases). Trimming took 3 bases from V and 5 from J, leaving 13 bases between them. CDR1 SNHLY and CDR2 FYNNEI come from the germline V gene. The CDR3 extends over 14 amino acids. This CDR3 reads CASSDLAGNTEAFF. The CDR3 DNA reads as TGTGCCAGCAGTGATCTGGCAGGGAATACTGAAGCTTTCTTT.

The chain is built from TRBV7-9 and TRBJ2-7; D remains ambiguous. V lost 5 bases and J lost 1, with 21 bases in between. Germline V gene lookup returns CDR1 SEHNR and CDR2 FQNEAQ (reference sequence). This CDR3 is 17 amino acids long. Here the CDR3 DNA reads TGTGCCAGCAGCCCCGCTTTGATTTCCCGGGCATCCTACGAGCAGTACTTC. It encodes CASSPALISRASYEQYF. Combining the CDR3 with reference TRBV7-9 and TRBJ2-7 gives the whole variable domain DTGVSQNPRHKITKRGQNVTFRCDPISEHNRLYWYRQTLGQGPEFLTYFQNEAQLEKSRLLSDRFSAERPKGSFSTLEIQRTEQGDSAMYLCASSPALISRASYEQYFGPGTRLTVT.

This clone has just one count. The chain carries TRBV5-4 and TRBJ2-3, with 7 bases identical to TRBD2. J lost 1 base, V lost 4 bases, and 9 bases had no gene match. Germline V gene data show CDR1 as SGHNT and CDR2 as YYREEE (reference sequence). The CDR3 spans 16 residues. For the CDR3, the DNA is TGTGCCAGCAGCCCAGGACTAGAAGGCCGCACAGATACGCAGTATTTT. Its translation is CASSPGLEGRTDTQYF.

The rearrangement joins TRBV19 to TRBJ1-1; D is perhaps TRBD1 (6 bases). With 6 bases removed from V and 1 base from J, the gap between germline ends came to 9 bases. The CDR3 runs 13 residues. The germline gives CDR1 LNHDA, CDR2 SQIVND (reference sequence). CDR3 coding DNA: TGTGCCAGTAGGGGGACATGGAACACTGAAGCTTTCTTT. Translated, it gives CASRGTWNTEAFF.

The chain combines TRBV5-8 with TRBJ2-1; 8 nucleotides line up with TRBD1. Per germline, CDR1 SGHTS and CDR2 YDEGEE. The CDR3 loop spans 15 amino acids. The trim removed 1 base at V and 5 bases at J, leaving 5 bases unmatched. The DNA of the CDR3 is TGTGCCAGCAGCTTGTGGGGACAGGTACACAATGAGCAGTTCTTC. This codes for CASSLWGQVHNEQFF. Based on the CDR3 plus reference TRBV5-8 and TRBJ2-1, the full variable domain is EAGVTQSPTHLIKTRGQQATLRCSPISGHTSVYWYQQALGLGLQFLLWYDEGEERNRGNFPPRFSGRQFPNYSSELNVNALELEDSALYLCASSLWGQVHNEQFFGPGTRLTVL.

This clone was detected once. This rearrangement joins TRBV29-1 to TRBJ2-7; D unresolved. The CDR3 length is 14 residues. Trimming stripped 4 bases from V and 2 bases from J, with 15 bases between. Looked up from germline, CDR1 is SQVTM and CDR2 is ANQGSEA. CDR3 nucleotides: TGCAGCGTTGCTGGCGAAACCCGAACCTACGAGCAGTACTTC. It translates to CSVAGETRTYEQYF.

For this clone: The sample holds other DNA sequences that translate to the same CDR3. CDR3 loop: CSARIGYGYTF. CDR3 DNA sequence: TGCAGTGCTAGAATTGGCTATGGCTACACCTTC. The chain joins TRBV20-1 to TRBJ1-2; unclear D gene. The CDR3 sequence is 11 residues long. Germline CDR1 DFQATT, CDR2 SNEGSKA (reference sequence). Trimming cost V 2 bases and J 4 bases, with 5 bases left between them.

This clone was found a few times. The chain uses TRBV9 and TRBJ1-3, with D unresolved. V lost 3 bases to trimming and J lost 0 bases, with 13 bases between them. The germline V gene encodes CDR1 SGDLS and CDR2 YYNGEE. The CDR3 sequence is 16 residues long. CDR3 bases: TGTGCCAGCAGCGGTTCGGCAGGAGTCTCTGGAAACACCATATATTTT. This sequence encodes CASSGSAGVSGNTIYF.

V is TRBV5-1 and J is TRBJ2-7; 9 bases line up with TRBD1. The CDR3 loop spans 15 amino acids. The trim removed 4 bases at V and 7 bases at J, leaving 12 bases unmatched. CDR1 and CDR2 (germline): SGHRS, YFSETQ. Here the CDR3 DNA reads TGCGCCAGCAGCAAGCGGACAGGGGTCGAGTGGGAGCAGTACTTC. It is translated as CASSKRTGVEWEQYF.

CDR3 residues: CASLGTAYRGANVLTF. The CDR3 coding sequence is TGTGCCAGCTTAGGGACAGCCTACCGAGGGGCCAACGTCCTGACTTTC. V and J are TRBV28 and TRBJ2-6, with 7 bases identical to TRBD1. CDR1 and CDR2 from the germline V gene are MDHEN and SYDVKM. This CDR3 has 16 amino acids. V was clipped by 8 bases and J by 4 bases; unmatched bases: 11.

The rearrangement uses TRBV18 and TRBJ2-1, with TRBD2 identical over 8 bases. CDR1 is KGHSH, CDR2 LQKENI, per germline. V shed 0 bases, J shed 10 bases, and the junction held 5 bases outside the gene matches. This CDR3 has 14 amino acids. Written as DNA, the CDR3 is TGTGCCAGCTCACCACCGGGACTAGTGAGGGAGCAGTTCTTC. Translating gives CASSPPGLVREQFF.

Comments on this clone: Within the sample, other DNA sequences also encode this same CDR3. The chain couples TRBV29-1 to TRBJ2-4; 7 bases match TRBD1. The CDR3 loop spans 14 amino acids. Per the germline V gene, CDR1 is SQVTM and CDR2 is ANQGSEA. The junction had 4 bases not matched to a gene; V was cut back by 5 bases and J by 0 bases. The CDR3 protein is CSVQGQLAKNIQYF. CDR3 in DNA: TGCAGCGTTCAGGGACAGCTAGCCAAAAACATTCAGTACTTC.

Details on this clone: The same CDR3 is also encoded by other DNA sequences in this sample. The chain carries TRBV21-1 and TRBJ2-7; TRBD1 is the table's D call, not checked against the DNA. TRBV21-1 is deemed a pseudogene. This CDR3 is built from 14 residues. CDR3 sequence reads: CASSKGQGAYEQYF. The CDR3 coding sequence is TGTGCCAGCAGCAAGGGACAGGGGGCCTACGAGCAGTACTTC.

V is TRBV18 and J is TRBJ1-1; D call uncertain. CDR1 is KGHSH and CDR2 is LQKENI in the germline V gene. CDR3 length equals 15 residues. Trimming cost V 5 bases and J 1 base, with 14 bases left between them. CDR3 region: CASSFAGHQNTEAFF. Here the CDR3 DNA reads TGTGCCAGCTCATTCGCGGGCCACCAGAACACTGAAGCTTTCTTT. Full variable domain (remainder filled in from reference TRBV18 and TRBJ1-1): NAGVMQNPRHLVRRRGQEARLRCSPMKGHSHVYWYRQLPEEGLKFMVYLQKENIIDESGMPKERFSAEFPKEGPSILRIQQVVRGDSAAYFCASSFAGHQNTEAFFGQGTRLTVV.

The rearrangement links TRBV11-3 to TRBJ1-2; D possibly corresponds to TRBD1 (5 bases). The CDR3 loop spans 14 amino acids. Germline CDR1 is SGHNT and CDR2 is YENEEA. Trimming shortened V by 10 bases and J by 6 bases, and 21 bases separated the two germline ends. The CDR3 DNA reads as TGTGCCACCCCTCCGGGGGGTACCGGGGATGGCTACACCTTC. It yields the protein CATPPGGTGDGYTF.

This chain uses TRBV5-1 with TRBJ2-4, with D possibly TRBD2 on 5 matching bases. The CDR3 loop spans 14 amino acids. CDR1 and CDR2 from the germline V gene are SGHRS and YFSETQ. V was shortened by 4 bases and J by 1 base, with 9 bases between the two germline ends. The CDR3 DNA reads as TGCGCCAGCAGCCCCGGGGATGCCAAAAACATTCAGTACTTC. The encoded protein is CASSPGDAKNIQYF.

The gene calls are TRBV28 and TRBJ1-5; D uncertain. Germline loops: CDR1 MDHEN, CDR2 SYDVKM. The CDR3 length is 15 residues. Trimming took 3 bases from V and 3 from J, leaving 12 bases between them. The CDR3 loop is CASSLFPLDNQPQHF. DNA of the CDR3: TGTGCCAGCAGTTTGTTTCCCCTAGACAATCAGCCCCAGCATTTT.

The gene calls are TRBV6-6 and TRBJ2-7; 7 bases match TRBD1. Germline V gene lookup returns CDR1 MNHNY and CDR2 SVGAGI (reference sequence). The trim removed 5 bases at V and 5 bases at J, leaving 9 bases unmatched. The CDR3 is 14 residues long. CDR3: CASSTTGERHEQYF. DNA of the CDR3: TGTGCCAGCAGTACTACAGGGGAAAGGCACGAGCAGTACTTC.

The V and J genes are TRBV5-1 and TRBJ1-1; 7 bases fit TRBD1. The CDR3 contains 15 residues. J gave up 5 bases and V 4 bases, and 11 bases lay outside the gene matches. Germline assignment: CDR1 SGHRS and CDR2 YFSETQ. The CDR3 region is CASSAGDRERTEAFF. DNA for the CDR3: TGCGCCAGCAGCGCCGGAGACAGGGAACGGACTGAAGCTTTCTTT.

V and J are TRBV29-1 and TRBJ2-7; the D gene is possibly TRBD2 (5 bases). The V gene's germline CDR1 is SQVTM and CDR2 ANQGSEA. The CDR3 has 16 residues. V was clipped by 5 bases and J by 6 bases, with 26 bases between them. CDR3 bases: TGCAGCGTTTTTCTGGGAGCCGGGCTCTTTAATAGCGAGCAGTACTTC. Translating it yields CSVFLGAGLFNSEQYF.

This clone was seen a single time. The same CDR3 arises from other DNA sequences in this sample as well. This chain joins TRBV5-1 and TRBJ1-5, with TRBD1 identical over 8 bases. Germline CDR1 reads SGHRS; CDR2 reads YFSETQ. The CDR3 loop spans 14 amino acids. Losses at the gene ends were 1 base for V and 4 bases for J; bases not matched to a gene: 1. Written as DNA, the CDR3 is TGCGCCAGCAGCTTGACAGGGGGGAATCAGCCCCAGCATTTT. Encoded protein: CASSLTGGNQPQHF.

The J gene is TRBJ1-1, the V gene TRBV7-2; 8 bases align to TRBD1. Germline CDR1 reads SGHTA; CDR2 reads FQGNSA. The CDR3 loop spans 14 amino acids. Trimming removed 5 bases from V and 8 bases from J; junction bases left unmatched: 10. The CDR3 DNA reads TGTGCCAGCAGCCCCGGGACAGGCCGTGTAGAAGCTTTCTTT. Protein: CASSPGTGRVEAFF.

The chain employs TRBV27 and TRBJ2-3; 9 bases match TRBD2. This CDR3 comprises 16 residues. V gave up 3 bases and J gave up 6 bases; unmatched junction bases: 10. CDR1 and CDR2 from the germline V gene are MNHEY and SMNVEV (reference sequence). The CDR3: CASSFLGGGVVDTQYF. As DNA, the CDR3 is TGTGCCAGCAGTTTTTTGGGCGGGGGGGTAGTCGATACGCAGTATTTT.

The rearrangement joins TRBV30 to TRBJ1-1; D gene unclear. V lost 1 base and J 7 bases, leaving 13 bases between the germline ends. CDR1 GTSNPN and CDR2 SVGIG come from the germline V gene (reference sequence). This CDR3 has 13 amino acids. The CDR3 sequence: CAWSEGPGDEAFF. The DNA for the CDR3 is TGTGCCTGGAGTGAGGGCCCTGGAGATGAAGCTTTCTTT.

The chain has TRBV28 and TRBJ1-5, with D possibly being TRBD1 (5 bases). Germline values: CDR1 MDHEN, CDR2 SYDVKM. V was pared by 8 bases and J by 2 bases, with 16 bases between. The CDR3 length is 15 residues. CDR3 in DNA: TGTGCCAGCTCAAGACAGTTCTCCGGCAATCAGCCCCAGCATTTT. Amino acid sequence: CASSRQFSGNQPQHF.

The chain couples TRBV7-6 to TRBJ2-2, with D tentatively TRBD1 (5 bases). The CDR3 has 14 amino acids. Trimming pared 0 bases from V and 6 bases from J, leaving 8 bases between. The germline V gene has CDR1 SGHVS and CDR2 FNYEAQ. CDR3 bases: TGTGCCAGCAGCTTAGCGGTAGGGGCCGGGGAGCTGTTTTTT. Translated: CASSLAVGAGELFF.

The chain has TRBV28 and TRBJ1-4; the D gene is possibly TRBD1 (5 bases). The CDR3 runs 15 residues. Germline V lookup: CDR1 MDHEN, CDR2 SYDVKM. Trimming removed 3 bases from V and 3 bases from J, with 11 bases in between. The CDR3 DNA follows: TGTGCCAGCAGTTTGAATTGGGGGGCTAATGAAAAACTGTTTTTT. It codes for CASSLNWGANEKLFF.